This TCR beta chain is from a study of T cells in Graves' hyperthyroidism and ophthalmopathy. Study results and limitations: Most thyroid clonotypes expanded above 0.001 appeared in blood too. With a median lead of roughly 6.8 months before onset, the model predicted ophthalmopathy. Ophthalmopathy was told apart from stable hyperthyroidism by a 13 V-J model.

Clinical symptoms, serum thyroxine and TRAb, thyroid ultrasound and orbital computed tomography together formed the diagnostic basis. Details on this clonotype: Its antigen is undetermined.

The V and J ends lost 1 base and 2 bases respectively, with 12 bases between them. Germline V CDR1 and CDR2: SGHVS, FNYEAQ. The CDR3 contains 15 residues. RNA transcripts were the template for amplifying TCR beta CDR3 regions. The study used the HTBI primer set for a first-round RT-PCR of the TCR CDR3. MiXCR was run by TCRdb on the multiplex PCR reads, yielding one entry per CDR3 protein. The profile covers around 600,000 distinct CDR3 sequences, with 16% appearing a single time and roughly 3.5% taken by the ten largest. This clonotype was sampled from a woman aged 40 to 50 with Graves' ophthalmopathy. The sample consisted of blood. This rearrangement joins TRBV7-6 to TRBJ2-7; tentatively, D is TRBD1 (6 bases). CDR3 loop: CASSLVQGHTYEQYF. DNA for the CDR3: TGTGCCAGCAGCTTAGTGCAGGGGCATACCTACGAGCAGTACTTC.